The rows below give T cell receptor beta chains drawn from one sample of a study of blood T cell repertoires in COVID-19. Clones were read by immunoSEQ multiplex PCR, and TCRdb kept only the in-frame ones, dropping some. The sample records roughly 350,000 clones, about 90% being singletons. Sample: peripheral blood. The receptor source for this set is a woman under 30 who had recovered from COVID-19. Each CDR3 is given without its conserved first and last residue. Expanded clones are given a class, and other clones once, few, many or no size at all.

v_gene	abundance	j_gene	CDR3aa
TRBV5-4	NA	TRBJ2-1	ASSSGLAGGRGNEQF
TRBV10-3	NA	TRBJ2-1	AIRGLADNEQF
TRBV2	NA	TRBJ1-2	ASVAPGGGYT
TRBV2	NA	TRBJ1-6	ASSEVGQGLNSPLH
TRBV7-9	NA	TRBJ1-1	ASSSNFGDQGTEAF
TRBV6-5	NA	TRBJ2-5	ASRGVQETQY
TRBV7-9	once	TRBJ1-1	ASSSQGVGNTEAF
TRBV27	NA	TRBJ2-2	ASRTNRVTGELF
TRBV5-1	NA	TRBJ1-1	ASSLHRGHTEAF
TRBV12-3/TRBV12-4	NA	TRBJ1-4	ASGGQNNEKLF
TRBV20-1	NA	TRBJ2-5	SASAEETQY
TRBV5-4	NA	TRBJ1-2	ASTSEVRNNYGYT
TRBV15	NA	TRBJ1-1	ATSRDLAGAALRNTEAF
TRBV19	NA	TRBJ2-5	ASSIEAGPETQY
TRBV7-2	NA	TRBJ1-1	ASRIPGQGPEAF
TRBV27	NA	TRBJ2-1	ASSRTSGRPYNEQF
TRBV19	NA	TRBJ1-6	ASSIAGGKSSYNSPLH
TRBV7-9	NA	TRBJ2-5	ASSLGLAEQETQY
TRBV11-3	NA	TRBJ1-3	ASSLGALGNTIY
TRBV10-3	NA	TRBJ2-5	AVPMSGAGALLQETQY
TRBV28	once	TRBJ2-1	ASSPIRGVAQF
TRBV30	NA	TRBJ1-2	AWKRTQDRNYGYT
TRBV12-5	NA	TRBJ2-3	ASGLILDRAADTQY
TRBV10-3	NA	TRBJ2-2	AITFDLARNTGELF
TRBV10-3	NA	TRBJ1-1	ASTGQTGSTEAF
TRBV11-3	NA	TRBJ2-6	ASSLQGIPGANVLT
TRBV2	NA	TRBJ1-1	ARAGRRGTEAF
TRBV19	NA	TRBJ1-5	ASRNSRGYQPQH
TRBV7-9	NA	TRBJ2-5	ASSRTGNNQETQY
TRBV4-3	once	TRBJ2-1	ASSQERLAGYNEQF
TRBV30	NA	TRBJ1-5	AWSPPTGLQPQH
TRBV6-5	NA	TRBJ1-4	ASTRTGKGEKLF
TRBV10-1	NA	TRBJ2-3	ASSSDRGSADTQY
TRBV11-3	NA	TRBJ2-6	ASSYTTGANVLT
TRBV7-2	NA	TRBJ1-1	ASSLNRDRGAAF
TRBV7-9	NA	TRBJ1-4	ASSSQSTNEKLF
TRBV7-2	NA	TRBJ2-5	ASSLAQSSGTETQY
TRBV6-5	NA	TRBJ2-3	ASTERGGSTDTQY
TRBV10-2	NA	TRBJ2-1	ASSESPGYRRDRGSFDEQF
TRBV16	NA	TRBJ1-1	ASRSPGQGFMNTEAF
TRBV5-1	NA	TRBJ2-3	ASSWETSRFSH
TRBV7-9	once	TRBJ2-1	ASSFPQGRLNEQF
TRBV19	NA	TRBJ1-2	ASANRVPPYAYT
TRBV29-1	NA	TRBJ1-1	SVEDQYNRGRTEAF
TRBV12-5	NA	TRBJ2-1	ASGLTRDRLSYNEQF
TRBV10-3	NA	TRBJ2-3	ASARMGGGTDTQY
TRBV18	NA	TRBJ2-2	ASSQVSRTSENTGELF
TRBV2	NA	TRBJ1-2	ASSDTQGAGLYGYT
TRBV10-3	NA	TRBJ2-3	AISNSPSSTDTQY
TRBV5-1	NA	TRBJ2-5	ASSLVRETQY
TRBV30	NA	TRBJ2-6	ALQVSGANVLT
TRBV19	NA	TRBJ2-3	ASSRDRDRGTDTQY
TRBV9	NA	TRBJ1-2	ASSVGYGYT
TRBV4-3	NA	TRBJ2-2	ASSLLLGQDTGELF
TRBV7-2	NA	TRBJ1-2	ASSTDSANYGYT
TRBV10-3	NA	TRBJ2-3	AISDRLAGGTDTQY
TRBV19	NA	TRBJ2-3	ASSIDLGTTYTQY
TRBV2	NA	TRBJ1-2	ARQGVGANYGYT
TRBV18	NA	TRBJ1-1	ASSPQGGNTEAF
TRBV19	NA	TRBJ1-1	ASSQRTRQGKAF